The rows below give T cell receptor beta chains drawn from one sample of a study of cytomegalovirus exposure and HLA in healthy donors. TCRdb keeps only in-frame clones here, not all; method: immunoSEQ multiplex PCR. The ten top clones account for roughly 2.3%, within a sample of under 75,000 clones. What was sequenced was PBMCs. These receptors came from a female donor in good health and CMV-seropositive. Both conserved end residues are part of each CDR3. A D gene is named only where the DNA matches it firmly.

J | D | V | CDR3 | DNA
TRBJ2-7 | . | TRBV28 | CASSSGSRVREQYF | TGTGCCAGCAGTTCAGGCAGCAGGGTTCGTGAGCAGTACTTC
TRBJ2-1 | TRBD1 | TRBV4-1 | CASSQEIPNRDRVHNEQFF | TGCGCCAGCAGCCAAGAGATCCCCAACCGGGACAGGGTGCACAATGAGCAGTTCTTC
TRBJ2-1 | . | TRBV29-1 | CSVIQQYNEQFF | TGCAGCGTTATCCAACAATACAATGAGCAGTTCTTC
TRBJ2-1 | TRBD2 | TRBV15 | CATSRATSGGASHNEQFF | TGTGCCACCAGCAGAGCCACTAGCGGGGGGGCCTCCCACAATGAGCAGTTCTTC
TRBJ2-7 | . | TRBV28 | CASSPLGLSSYEQYF | TGTGCCAGCAGCCCTCTCGGACTCAGCTCCTACGAGCAGTACTTC
TRBJ1-5 | TRBD1 | TRBV7-2 | CASSSPGGGNQPQHF | TGTGCCAGCAGCTCCCCAGGGGGTGGAAATCAGCCCCAGCATTTT
TRBJ1-2 | . | TRBV4-3 | CASSQERANYGYTF | TGCGCCAGCAGCCAAGAGAGGGCTAACTATGGCTACACCTTC
TRBJ2-5 | TRBD1 | TRBV19 | CASSIGGQGETQYF | TGTGCCAGTAGTATAGGGGGACAGGGGGAGACCCAGTACTTC
TRBJ2-1 | . | TRBV11-2 | CASSLGYGNNEQFF | TGTGCCAGCAGCTTAGGTTACGGTAACAATGAGCAGTTCTTC
TRBJ2-7 | . | TRBV28 | CASTLRQLIYEQYF | TGTGCCAGCACACTCCGACAGTTAATCTACGAGCAGTACTTC
TRBJ2-6 | . | TRBV7-2 | CASSFFGANVLTF | TGTGCCAGCAGCTTCTTTGGGGCCAACGTCCTGACTTTC
TRBJ2-7 | . | TRBV19 | CASSIGSGTYYEQYF | TGTGCCAGTAGTATAGGGTCAGGAACTTACTACGAGCAGTACTTC
TRBJ1-6 | . | TRBV30 | CAWSRARRAIDNSPLHF | TGTGCCTGGAGTCGTGCCCGCAGGGCAATAGATAATTCACCCCTCCACTTT
TRBJ2-5 | TRBD2 | TRBV28 | CASSLLPGTIKETQYF | TGTGCCAGCAGTTTGCTTCCCGGGACTATTAAAGAGACCCAGTACTTC
TRBJ1-1 | . | TRBV7-3 | CASSSSVNTEAFF | TGTGCCAGCAGCTCCTCGGTGAACACTGAAGCTTTCTTT
TRBJ1-5 | . | TRBV28 | CASTPDSYNQPQHF | TGTGCCAGTACCCCGGACAGCTACAATCAGCCCCAGCATTTT
TRBJ1-2 | . | TRBV29-1 | CSVEDRAGEGSGYTF | TGCAGCGTTGAAGATCGGGCAGGGGAAGGGTCGGGCTACACCTTC
TRBJ1-1 | TRBD1 | TRBV4-2 | CASNRDRVNTEAFF | TGTGCCAGCAACCGTGACAGGGTGAACACTGAAGCTTTCTTT
TRBJ1-6 | . | TRBV19 | CASSTLTGTLNSPLHF | TGTGCCAGTAGTACCCTTACCGGGACTCTTAATTCACCCCTCCACTTT
TRBJ2-1 | . | TRBV18 | CASSPGENEQFF | TGTGCCAGCTCACCAGGGGAGAATGAGCAGTTCTTC
TRBJ1-3 | . | TRBV5-1 | CASSLIGGGNTIYF | TGCGCCAGCAGCTTAATTGGGGGCGGAAACACCATATATTTT
TRBJ1-4 | . | TRBV28 | CASSLGRVGNEKLFF | TGTGCCAGCAGTTTAGGGCGGGTAGGGAACGAAAAACTGTTTTTT
TRBJ1-2 | . | TRBV6-6 | CASSVQDWGANYGYTF | TGTGCCAGCAGTGTCCAGGATTGGGGGGCTAACTATGGCTACACCTTC
TRBJ1-5 | . | TRBV7-2 | CASSPDSGNQPQHF | TGTGCCAGCAGCCCCGACAGCGGCAATCAGCCCCAGCATTTT
TRBJ1-5 | . | TRBV29-1 | CSVEAVGGQRKQPQHF | TGCAGCGTTGAAGCCGTAGGGGGACAACGAAAACAGCCCCAGCATTTT
TRBJ2-1 | . | TRBV7-9 | CASSFKKYSDNEQFF | TGTGCCAGCAGCTTCAAAAAATACTCCGACAATGAGCAGTTCTTC
TRBJ2-1 | TRBD2 | TRBV7-6 | CASSPLSGTIDNEQFF | TGTGCCAGCAGCCCACTCAGCGGGACTATAGACAATGAGCAGTTCTTC
TRBJ2-5 | . | TRBV7-9 | CASRSKGGGGAQETQYF | TGTGCCAGCAGATCCAAAGGAGGCGGCGGGGCCCAAGAGACCCAGTACTTC
TRBJ2-1 | TRBD2 | TRBV4-3 | CASSQGTSGQVDNEQFF | TGCGCCAGCAGTCAAGGAACTAGCGGGCAAGTCGACAATGAGCAGTTCTTC
TRBJ2-3 | TRBD2 | TRBV7-3 | CASSLGGGPGGTQYF | TGTGCCAGCAGCTTAGGCGGGGGGCCGGGGGGTACGCAGTATTTT
TRBJ2-1 | TRBD2 | TRBV5-1 | CASSYGEGSSYNEQFF | TGCGCCAGCAGCTATGGGGAGGGGAGCTCCTACAATGAGCAGTTCTTC
TRBJ1-1 | . | TRBV28 | CASSRADKVAEAFF | TGTGCCAGCAGTCGCGCTGATAAAGTAGCTGAAGCTTTCTTT
TRBJ1-5 | . | TRBV30 | CAWNYGNSNQPQHF | TGTGCCTGGAATTACGGGAATAGCAATCAGCCCCAGCATTTT
TRBJ2-7 | TRBD1 | TRBV18 | CASSTGDGVYEQYF | TGTGCCAGCTCAACAGGGGACGGAGTGTACGAGCAGTACTTC
TRBJ1-1 | . | TRBV9 | CASSVGFVGAYTEAFF | TGTGCCAGCAGCGTAGGCTTCGTCGGAGCCTACACTGAAGCTTTCTTT
TRBJ1-2 | . | TRBV30 | CAWSETLANYGYTF | TGTGCCTGGAGTGAGACCCTAGCTAACTATGGCTACACCTTC
TRBJ1-1 | . | TRBV4-1 | CASSQVGVTEAFF | TGCGCCAGCAGCCAAGTAGGAGTCACTGAAGCTTTCTTT
TRBJ2-7 | . | TRBV5-4 | CASSGGSGLLYEQYF | TGTGCCAGCAGCGGAGGGTCAGGGCTACTATACGAGCAGTACTTC
TRBJ1-1 | TRBD1 | TRBV5-5 | CASRVGQGDTEAFF | TGTGCCAGCAGGGTTGGACAGGGGGACACTGAAGCTTTCTTT
TRBJ1-2 | . | TRBV7-9 | CASSLELYGYTF | TGTGCCAGCAGCTTAGAACTCTACGGCTACACCTTC
TRBJ1-1 | TRBD1 | TRBV6-5 | CASSLTGGNTEAFF | TGTGCCAGCAGCTTGACAGGGGGGAACACTGAAGCTTTCTTT